The T cell receptor beta chain under discussion was sequenced for a study of Graves' ophthalmopathy and Graves' hyperthyroidism. J lost 7 bases, V lost 6 bases, and 10 bases had no gene match. The CDR3 has 16 residues. CDR1 is MNHNS and CDR2 is SASEGT in the germline V gene. Researchers took RNA transcripts and amplified TCR beta CDR3 regions from them. An initial RT-PCR round employing HTBI primers preceded a second-round multiplex PCR. TCRdb recomputed calls from the multiplex PCR reads with MiXCR, one row per CDR3 protein. The data show about 340,000 distinct CDR3 sequences, 15% to 20% seen once. The V gene is TRBV6-1, the J gene TRBJ2-7, with 15 bases lining up with TRBD2. The clonotype was recovered from an adult man with Graves' ophthalmopathy. Specimen: peripheral blood. The CDR3 is CASSWTSGRAGLEQYF. The CDR3 DNA sequence: TGTGCCAGCAGCTGGACTAGCGGGAGGGCGGGTCTGGAGCAGTACTTC.